Listed below are T cell receptor delta chains from one sample, sequenced in a study of Vδ1+ human thymocytes. TCRdb redid the clone calls on the multiplex PCR reads with CATT. This sample has tens of thousands of delta-chain clones, with more than 13% found just once. Sequences were obtained from Vdelta1+ gamma-delta thymocytes from the thymus. Receptors were obtained from a girl under two years old who had congenital heart surgery. Both conserved end residues are part of each CDR3. D genes are given only for firm matches. Some rows have no size entry. The others give once, few or many, or a class for an expanded clone.

j_call: TRDJ1
cdr3_length: 19
clone_size: few
d_call: TRDD3
v_call: TRDV1
cdr3_aa: CALGELLWGPGDTTDKLIF
cdr3_nt: TGTGCTCTTGGGGAACTCCTCTGGGGGCCGGGGGATACCACCGATAAACTCATCTTT

j_call: TRDJ1
cdr3_length: 18
clone_size: -
d_call: TRDD3
v_call: TRDV1
cdr3_aa: CALGQVMRGIRNTDKLIF
cdr3_nt: TGTGCTCTTGGGCAAGTTATGCGGGGGATACGCAACACCGATAAACTCATCTTT

j_call: TRDJ1
cdr3_length: 15
clone_size: few
d_call: TRDD3
v_call: TRDV1
cdr3_aa: CALIYVGDTADKLIF
cdr3_nt: TGTGCTCTTATCTACGTGGGGGATACGGCCGATAAGCTCATCTTT

j_call: TRDJ1
cdr3_length: 11
clone_size: -
d_call: -
v_call: TRDV1
cdr3_aa: CALGDQGKLIF
cdr3_nt: TGCGCTCTTGGGGATCAGGGCAAACTCATCTTT

j_call: TRDJ1
cdr3_length: 22
clone_size: -
d_call: TRDD3
v_call: TRDV1
cdr3_aa: CALGELLQGGISHNEYTDKLIF
cdr3_nt: TGTGCTCTTGGGGAGCTCCTACAAGGGGGGATATCGCACAATGAGTACACCGATAAACTCATCTTT

j_call: TRDJ1
cdr3_length: 19
clone_size: -
d_call: TRDD3
v_call: TRDV1
cdr3_aa: CALGELGVALGDNTDKLIF
cdr3_nt: TGTGCTCTTGGGGAACTCGGCGTGGCCCTGGGGGATAACACCGATAAACTCATCTTT

j_call: TRDJ1
cdr3_length: 21
clone_size: -
d_call: TRDD3
v_call: TRDV1
cdr3_aa: CALGEVPNWGIRGIRADKLIF
cdr3_nt: TGTGCTCTTGGGGAGGTTCCTAACTGGGGGATACGCGGAATCCGGGCCGATAAACTCATCTTT

j_call: TRDJ1
cdr3_length: 18
clone_size: -
d_call: -
v_call: TRDV1
cdr3_aa: CALGEPIFVLRGYDKLIF
cdr3_nt: TGTGCTCTTGGGGAACCGATATTCGTTCTAAGGGGGTACGATAAACTCATCTTT

j_call: TRDJ1
cdr3_length: 18
clone_size: -
d_call: TRDD3
v_call: TRDV1
cdr3_aa: CALGELRDTGTVTDKLIF
cdr3_nt: TGTGCTCTTGGGGAACTCCGGGATACTGGGACTGTCACCGATAAACTCATCTTT

j_call: TRDJ1
cdr3_length: 25
clone_size: few
d_call: -
v_call: TRDV1
cdr3_aa: CALGERVLLPMVGASEEILTDKLIF
cdr3_nt: TGTGCTCTTGGGGAAAGGGTCCTACTACCGATGGTGGGGGCCTCCGAGGAAATCCTCACCGATAAACTCATCTTT

j_call: TRDJ1
cdr3_length: 19
clone_size: -
d_call: TRDD2
v_call: TRDV1
cdr3_aa: CALGEPLAFLGYEGLKLIF
cdr3_nt: TGTGCTCTTGGGGAACCCCTGGCCTTCCTAGGGTACGAGGGTCTTAAACTCATCTTT

j_call: TRDJ1
cdr3_length: 15
clone_size: -
d_call: TRDD3
v_call: TRAV29/DV5
cdr3_aa: CACARGIPESHKLIF
cdr3_nt: TGTGCCTGCGCGCGGGGGATACCCGAATCTCATAAACTCATCTTT

j_call: TRDJ1
cdr3_length: 16
clone_size: -
d_call: -
v_call: TRDV1
cdr3_aa: CALGELGGGRTDKLIF
cdr3_nt: TGTGCTCTTGGGGAACTGGGGGGGGGGCGCACCGATAAACTCATCTTT

j_call: TRDJ1
cdr3_length: 18
clone_size: few
d_call: TRDD3
v_call: TRDV1
cdr3_aa: CALGEHPVLGDYTDKLIF
cdr3_nt: TGTGCTCTTGGGGAGCACCCCGTACTGGGGGATTACACCGATAAACTCATCTTT

j_call: TRDJ1
cdr3_length: 23
clone_size: few
d_call: TRDD3
v_call: TRDV1
cdr3_aa: CALGELERAELGDTRRGSDKLIF
cdr3_nt: TGTGCTCTTGGGGAACTGGAGCGTGCGGAACTGGGGGATACCAGGAGGGGATCCGATAAACTCATCTTT

j_call: TRDJ1
cdr3_length: 19
clone_size: few
d_call: TRDD3
v_call: TRDV1
cdr3_aa: CALGEDRGGYASCTDKLIF
cdr3_nt: TGTGCTCTTGGGGAGGATCGTGGGGGATACGCTTCCTGCACCGATAAACTCATCTTT

j_call: TRDJ1
cdr3_length: 18
clone_size: few
d_call: TRDD3
v_call: TRDV1
cdr3_aa: CALGRIDELGDTNCELIF
cdr3_nt: TGTGCTCTTGGCCGGATTGATGAACTGGGGGATACTAATTGTGAACTCATCTTT

j_call: TRDJ1
cdr3_length: 18
clone_size: -
d_call: TRDD3
v_call: TRDV1
cdr3_aa: CALGEVKNWGTYTDKLIF
cdr3_nt: TGTGCTCTTGGGGAAGTAAAAAACTGGGGGACGTACACCGATAAACTCATCTTT

j_call: TRDJ1
cdr3_length: 17
clone_size: -
d_call: TRDD3
v_call: TRDV1
cdr3_aa: CALGLGYYVGDTDKLIF
cdr3_nt: TGTGCTCTTGGGTTGGGGTACTACGTGGGGGATACCGATAAACTCATCTTT

j_call: TRDJ1
cdr3_length: 19
clone_size: -
d_call: -
v_call: TRDV1
cdr3_aa: CALGDPTTPLLWNTDKLIF
cdr3_nt: TGTGCTCTTGGGGACCCAACTACCCCCCTTCTCTGGAACACCGATAAACTCATCTTT

j_call: TRDJ1
cdr3_length: 17
clone_size: few
d_call: TRDD3
v_call: TRDV1
cdr3_aa: CALGEGNTGGYVDKLIF
cdr3_nt: TGTGCTCTTGGGGAAGGCAATACTGGGGGATACGTCGATAAACTCATCTTT

j_call: TRDJ1
cdr3_length: 23
clone_size: -
d_call: -
v_call: TRDV1
cdr3_aa: CALGETPSFLLGTWGLYTDKLIF
cdr3_nt: TGTGCTCTTGGGGAAACTCCGTCCTTCCTCCTGGGGACGTGGGGATTATACACCGATAAACTCATCTTT

j_call: TRDJ1
cdr3_length: 23
clone_size: -
d_call: TRDD3
v_call: TRDV1
cdr3_aa: CALGEAIPAFPPCTGGCTDKLIF
cdr3_nt: TGTGCTCTTGGGGAAGCGATCCCGGCCTTCCCCCCCTGTACTGGGGGATGCACCGATAAACTCATCTTT

j_call: TRDJ1
cdr3_length: 22
clone_size: -
d_call: TRDD3
v_call: TRDV1
cdr3_aa: CALGVTIRSYLLGDTDTDKLIF
cdr3_nt: TGTGCTCTTGGGGTTACTATACGTAGCTACCTACTGGGGGATACGGACACCGATAAACTCATCTTT

j_call: TRDJ1
cdr3_length: 15
clone_size: few
d_call: -
v_call: TRDV1
cdr3_aa: CALGELGGYTDKLIF
cdr3_nt: TGTGCTCTTGGGGAACTGGGGGGGTACACCGATAAACTCATCTTT

j_call: TRDJ1
cdr3_length: 22
clone_size: -
d_call: TRDD3
v_call: TRDV1
cdr3_aa: CALGEQSCPVLGVPFSTDKLIF
cdr3_nt: TGTGCTCTTGGGGAACAATCCTGCCCCGTACTGGGGGTTCCCTTCTCTACCGATAAACTCATCTTT

j_call: TRDJ1
cdr3_length: 24
clone_size: -
d_call: -
v_call: TRDV1
cdr3_aa: CALGEQALLPFLYPSLGNTDKLIF
cdr3_nt: TGTGCTCTTGGGGAACAGGCCCTCCTACCGTTTTTATATCCTAGTTTGGGCAACACCGATAAACTCATCTTT

j_call: TRDJ1
cdr3_length: 21
clone_size: few
d_call: -
v_call: TRDV1
cdr3_aa: CALGERPDPANVVGDTDKLIF
cdr3_nt: TGTGCTCTTGGGGAACGTCCAGATCCAGCCAATGTAGTGGGGGACACCGATAAACTCATCTTT

j_call: TRDJ1
cdr3_length: 11
clone_size: -
d_call: -
v_call: TRDV1
cdr3_aa: CALGGLSKLIF
cdr3_nt: TGTGCTCTTGGGGGACTGAGCAAACTCATCTTT

j_call: TRDJ1
cdr3_length: 22
clone_size: few
d_call: TRDD3
v_call: TRDV1
cdr3_aa: CALGGPPPDSGGGYADTDKLIF
cdr3_nt: TGTGCTCTTGGGGGACCCCCGCCAGATTCCGGAGGGGGATACGCGGACACCGATAAACTCATCTTT

j_call: TRDJ1
cdr3_length: 23
clone_size: few
d_call: -
v_call: TRDV1
cdr3_aa: CALGGLEFLQVLGATGYTDKLIF
cdr3_nt: TGTGCTCTTGGGGGCTTAGAATTCCTACAAGTACTGGGGGCCACTGGTTACACCGATAAACTCATCTTT

j_call: TRDJ1
cdr3_length: 19
clone_size: -
d_call: TRDD3
v_call: TRDV1
cdr3_aa: CALGGGQVLGDLYIDKLIF
cdr3_nt: TGTGCTCTTGGGGGCGGCCAGGTACTGGGGGATCTATACATCGATAAACTCATCTTT

j_call: TRDJ1
cdr3_length: 21
clone_size: few
d_call: -
v_call: TRDV1
cdr3_aa: CALGGLRPSQLGMLNTDKLIF
cdr3_nt: TGTGCTCTTGGGGGACTACGGCCCTCCCAGCTGGGGATGCTTAACACCGATAAACTCATCTTT

j_call: TRDJ1
cdr3_length: 18
clone_size: -
d_call: -
v_call: TRDV1
cdr3_aa: CALGEVPRRLHPTDKLIF
cdr3_nt: TGTGCTCTTGGGGAAGTCCCTCGCCGGTTGCACCCCACCGATAAACTCATCTTT

j_call: TRDJ1
cdr3_length: 20
clone_size: -
d_call: -
v_call: TRDV1
cdr3_aa: CALGGPSPRLGPTYTDKLIF
cdr3_nt: TGTGCTCTTGGGGGACCGTCCCCACGACTGGGTCCAACGTACACCGATAAACTCATCTTT

j_call: TRDJ1
cdr3_length: 18
clone_size: few
d_call: -
v_call: TRDV1
cdr3_aa: CALGELGVKAPGTDKLIF
cdr3_nt: TGTGCTCTTGGGGAACTAGGTGTGAAGGCCCCGGGGACCGATAAACTCATCTTT

j_call: TRDJ1
cdr3_length: 15
clone_size: -
d_call: -
v_call: TRDV1
cdr3_aa: CALGVPGIHTDKLIF
cdr3_nt: TGTGCTCTTGGGGTCCCGGGTATTCACACCGATAAACTCATCTTT

j_call: TRDJ1
cdr3_length: 20
clone_size: few
d_call: TRDD3
v_call: TRDV1
cdr3_aa: CALGANIPPWGIRRTDKLIF
cdr3_nt: TGTGCTCTTGGGGCCAACATCCCGCCCTGGGGGATACGAAGGACCGATAAACTCATCTTT